The text below deals with one TCR beta chain. The data originate from a study of blood T cell repertoires in COVID-19. Across the study: Samples of COVID-19 (acute and convalescent) were obtained from the United States, Italy and Spain. Sources were T cells, B-cell-depleted T cells, or PBMCs; the material itself was cDNA or gDNA.

Authors' data handling: For nucleated cells, counts were estimated from reference gene primer amplification. Clones were read by immunoSEQ multiplex PCR, and TCRdb kept only the in-frame ones, dropping some. From that table come the V and J calls and clone size; the DNA was used to work out D and trimming. The sample carries about 130,000 clones, roughly four fifths recorded once. The CDR3 has 14 residues. Looked up from germline, CDR1 is MDHEN and CDR2 is SYDVKM. V lost 6 bases to trimming and J lost 4 bases; unmatched junction nucleotides: 9. The sequenced sample was peripheral blood. The chain links TRBV28 to TRBJ2-7; TRBD2 aligns across 7 bases. The TCR comes from a man in his 60s with acute or convalescent COVID-19. The CDR3 DNA is TGTGCCAGCAGACGTGGGGAGGGAGCTTACGAGCAGTACTTC. Translated, it gives CASRRGEGAYEQYF.